Listed below are T cell receptor beta chains from one sample, sequenced in a study of T cell responses to AZD1222 COVID-19 vaccine. The data were produced by immunoSEQ multiplex PCR, yet TCRdb's version contains in-frame clones alone and is incomplete. Of tens of thousands of clones in the sample, 75% to 90% are singletons; the top ten hold 5% to 6%. This material consisted of peripheral blood, taken on day 0 of AZD1222 vaccination. These TCRs come from an adult in good health. The CDR3 runs from the conserved cysteine through the conserved F or W. Fields, in order: J gene, D gene, V gene, clone size, CDR3 length, CDR3 DNA, CDR3 protein. A D gene is named only where the DNA matches it firmly. A clone size is listed for some rows: how often the clone was seen (once, few, many), or a class if it is expanded.

j_call: TRBJ1-4
d_call: NA
v_call: TRBV10-2
clone_size: NA
cdr3_length: 14
cdr3_nt: TGCGCCATAAAAGCGAGGGGGGGTAATGAAAAACTGTTTTTT
cdr3_aa: CAIKARGGNEKLFF

j_call: TRBJ1-6
d_call: NA
v_call: TRBV7-2
clone_size: NA
cdr3_length: 12
cdr3_nt: TGTGCCAGCAGCCCCCGGAATTCACCCCTCCACTTT
cdr3_aa: CASSPRNSPLHF

j_call: TRBJ2-7
d_call: TRBD1
v_call: TRBV10-3
clone_size: NA
cdr3_length: 16
cdr3_nt: TGTGCCATCAGTGAGAGTTTCGGGACAGGGGGCCACGAGCAGTACTTC
cdr3_aa: CAISESFGTGGHEQYF

j_call: TRBJ1-6
d_call: NA
v_call: TRBV12-3/TRBV12-4
clone_size: once
cdr3_length: 12
cdr3_nt: TGTGCCAGCACCCGGGGCGGCCCACCCCTCCACTTT
cdr3_aa: CASTRGGPPLHF

j_call: TRBJ1-5
d_call: NA
v_call: TRBV7-8
clone_size: NA
cdr3_length: 13
cdr3_nt: TGTGCCAGCAGCTTAAATATGGGGCAGCCCCAGCATTTT
cdr3_aa: CASSLNMGQPQHF

j_call: TRBJ2-4
d_call: TRBD1
v_call: TRBV5-1
clone_size: NA
cdr3_length: 16
cdr3_nt: TGCGCCAGCAGCCCGCAGACAGGGCGGGTTGGGAACATTCAGTACTTC
cdr3_aa: CASSPQTGRVGNIQYF

j_call: TRBJ2-7
d_call: NA
v_call: TRBV7-2
clone_size: NA
cdr3_length: 15
cdr3_nt: TGTGCCAGCAGCTTGTCTGGGGTACGTGTCTACGAGCAGTACTTC
cdr3_aa: CASSLSGVRVYEQYF

j_call: TRBJ2-2
d_call: TRBD2
v_call: TRBV3-1/TRBV3-2
clone_size: NA
cdr3_length: 15
cdr3_nt: TGTGCCAGCAGCCCCCGGGGAGGGGTCACCGGGGAGCTGTTTTTT
cdr3_aa: CASSPRGGVTGELFF

j_call: TRBJ1-1
d_call: NA
v_call: TRBV29-1
clone_size: once
cdr3_length: 13
cdr3_nt: TGCAGCCCCCTCAGCCTGGACGGCTTTGAAGCTTTCTTT
cdr3_aa: CSPLSLDGFEAFF

j_call: TRBJ1-1
d_call: NA
v_call: TRBV29-1
clone_size: NA
cdr3_length: 15
cdr3_nt: TGCAGCGTTGAAGACCCCGGCCTCAGCTCCAGGGCGGCTTTCTTT
cdr3_aa: CSVEDPGLSSRAAFF

j_call: TRBJ2-3
d_call: TRBD2
v_call: TRBV30
clone_size: NA
cdr3_length: 15
cdr3_nt: TGTGCCTGGACGGGGTGGCGGGGGACCACAGATACGCAGTATTTT
cdr3_aa: CAWTGWRGTTDTQYF

j_call: TRBJ2-5
d_call: TRBD2
v_call: TRBV4-2
clone_size: NA
cdr3_length: 15
cdr3_nt: TGTGCCAGCAGCCAAGAACGGGGGGGCGGTGAGACCCAGTACTTC
cdr3_aa: CASSQERGGGETQYF

j_call: TRBJ2-6
d_call: NA
v_call: TRBV4-1
clone_size: NA
cdr3_length: 15
cdr3_nt: TGCGCCAGCAGCCAAGTCACCGGGCGGGCCAACGTCCTGACTTTC
cdr3_aa: CASSQVTGRANVLTF

j_call: TRBJ2-7
d_call: NA
v_call: TRBV28
clone_size: once
cdr3_length: 14
cdr3_nt: TGTGCCAGCAGTTTACGACTTCGCCCCTACGAGCAGTACTTC
cdr3_aa: CASSLRLRPYEQYF

j_call: TRBJ2-7
d_call: TRBD1
v_call: TRBV5-4
clone_size: NA
cdr3_length: 13
cdr3_nt: TGTGCCAGCAGCCGAGACAGGGGTAACGAGCAGTACTTC
cdr3_aa: CASSRDRGNEQYF

j_call: TRBJ2-3
d_call: NA
v_call: TRBV6-4
clone_size: NA
cdr3_length: 15
cdr3_nt: TGTGCCAGCAGTGACTCGGGCAGGGCGACAGATACGCAGTATTTT
cdr3_aa: CASSDSGRATDTQYF

j_call: TRBJ1-6
d_call: TRBD1
v_call: TRBV30
clone_size: NA
cdr3_length: 15
cdr3_nt: TGTGCCTGGAGTTTTCCCGGGACAGGGAATTCACCCCTCCACTTT
cdr3_aa: CAWSFPGTGNSPLHF

j_call: TRBJ1-2
d_call: TRBD1
v_call: TRBV20-1
clone_size: NA
cdr3_length: 14
cdr3_nt: TGCAGTGCTAGTGCCAGGGGGCCCATCTATGGCTACACCTTC
cdr3_aa: CSASARGPIYGYTF

j_call: TRBJ1-1
d_call: TRBD1
v_call: TRBV7-9
clone_size: NA
cdr3_length: 13
cdr3_nt: TGTGCCTCGACAGGGGGCAAGAACACTGAAGCTTTCTTT
cdr3_aa: CASTGGKNTEAFF

j_call: TRBJ2-3
d_call: TRBD2
v_call: TRBV11-3
clone_size: NA
cdr3_length: 16
cdr3_nt: TGTGCCAGCAGCGCTGGGACTACCCGGTCTACAGATACGCAGTATTTT
cdr3_aa: CASSAGTTRSTDTQYF

j_call: TRBJ2-1
d_call: TRBD2
v_call: TRBV27
clone_size: NA
cdr3_length: 20
cdr3_nt: TGTGCCAGCAGTTTATCCCCTGGACTAGCGGGGGGCCTACAGGGAAATGAGCAGTTCTTC
cdr3_aa: CASSLSPGLAGGLQGNEQFF

j_call: TRBJ1-2
d_call: NA
v_call: TRBV27
clone_size: NA
cdr3_length: 15
cdr3_nt: TGTGCCAGCAGTTTATCATTTGCAGCTAACTATGGCTACACCTTC
cdr3_aa: CASSLSFAANYGYTF

j_call: TRBJ1-1
d_call: TRBD1
v_call: TRBV18
clone_size: once
cdr3_length: 12
cdr3_nt: TGTGCCAGCTCACCGGACAGGGGCAAAGCTTTCTTT
cdr3_aa: CASSPDRGKAFF

j_call: TRBJ2-2
d_call: NA
v_call: TRBV29-1
clone_size: NA
cdr3_length: 12
cdr3_nt: TGCAGCGCCCTGTCGGAGGTCGGGGAGCTGTTTTTT
cdr3_aa: CSALSEVGELFF

j_call: TRBJ1-2
d_call: NA
v_call: TRBV15
clone_size: NA
cdr3_length: 14
cdr3_nt: TGTGCCACCAGCAGAGAAGGGAGCGTCTATGGCTACACCTTC
cdr3_aa: CATSREGSVYGYTF

j_call: TRBJ1-5
d_call: NA
v_call: TRBV2
clone_size: NA
cdr3_length: 14
cdr3_nt: TGTGCCAGCAGGGGGGCTCGAAGTTATCAGCCCCAGCATTTT
cdr3_aa: CASRGARSYQPQHF

j_call: TRBJ1-1
d_call: TRBD1
v_call: TRBV28
clone_size: NA
cdr3_length: 17
cdr3_nt: TGTGCCAGCAGCTCCGGGACAGGGGCTTGGGGGAACACTGAAGCTTTCTTT
cdr3_aa: CASSSGTGAWGNTEAFF

j_call: TRBJ2-7
d_call: NA
v_call: TRBV6-2/TRBV6-3
clone_size: NA
cdr3_length: 16
cdr3_nt: TGTGCCAGCAGCCCTCCCCGGACTCCCACTTCCTACGAGCAGTACTTC
cdr3_aa: CASSPPRTPTSYEQYF

j_call: TRBJ1-6
d_call: NA
v_call: TRBV2
clone_size: NA
cdr3_length: 15
cdr3_nt: TGTGCCAGCAGTTGGGACCGCTTAAGCAATTCACCCCTCCACTTT
cdr3_aa: CASSWDRLSNSPLHF

j_call: TRBJ1-2
d_call: NA
v_call: TRBV19
clone_size: once
cdr3_length: 17
cdr3_nt: TGTGCCAGTAGTATAGCCCTTACGGGGCAGACTGGCGATGGCTACACCTTC
cdr3_aa: CASSIALTGQTGDGYTF

j_call: TRBJ1-6
d_call: NA
v_call: TRBV2
clone_size: NA
cdr3_length: 16
cdr3_nt: TGTGCCAGCAGAGAAGAGGGGAGCTCCTATAATTCACCCCTCCACTTT
cdr3_aa: CASREEGSSYNSPLHF

j_call: TRBJ1-5
d_call: NA
v_call: TRBV6-5
clone_size: NA
cdr3_length: 14
cdr3_nt: TGTGCCAGCAGCATCCGGGCTAGCAATCAGCCCCAGCATTTT
cdr3_aa: CASSIRASNQPQHF

j_call: TRBJ1-2
d_call: NA
v_call: TRBV30
clone_size: NA
cdr3_length: 13
cdr3_nt: TGTGCCTGGAGTGCGGACAGTAGTTCTGGCTACACCTTC
cdr3_aa: CAWSADSSSGYTF

j_call: TRBJ2-1
d_call: NA
v_call: TRBV28
clone_size: NA
cdr3_length: 16
cdr3_nt: TGTGCCAGCAGTTTCCCCGGGGACTTAACCTACAATGAGCAGTTCTTC
cdr3_aa: CASSFPGDLTYNEQFF

j_call: TRBJ1-2
d_call: TRBD1
v_call: TRBV30
clone_size: NA
cdr3_length: 15
cdr3_nt: TGTGCCTGGAGTGCAGGGACAGGAGGGTACTATGGCTACACCTTC
cdr3_aa: CAWSAGTGGYYGYTF

j_call: TRBJ1-2
d_call: TRBD1
v_call: TRBV9
clone_size: NA
cdr3_length: 16
cdr3_nt: TGTGCCAGCAGCGTAGCAGGACAGGGGAAAAACTATGGCTACACCTTC
cdr3_aa: CASSVAGQGKNYGYTF

j_call: TRBJ2-2
d_call: TRBD2
v_call: TRBV4-1
clone_size: NA
cdr3_length: 16
cdr3_nt: TGCGCCAGCACTTCTTTAACGGGGGGGCCTGGCGGGGAGCTGTTTTTT
cdr3_aa: CASTSLTGGPGGELFF

j_call: TRBJ1-2
d_call: NA
v_call: TRBV3-1/TRBV3-2
clone_size: few
cdr3_length: 15
cdr3_nt: TGTGCCAGCAGCCCACTCTGGGGGGGAATCTATGGCTACACCTTC
cdr3_aa: CASSPLWGGIYGYTF

j_call: TRBJ2-7
d_call: NA
v_call: TRBV5-6
clone_size: once
cdr3_length: 15
cdr3_nt: TGTGCCAGCAGCGATCACCCCAGGGACTCCTACGAGCAGTACTTC
cdr3_aa: CASSDHPRDSYEQYF